This record looks at one T cell receptor beta chain sequence and its context. Its antigen is not known. The CDR3 has 15 amino acids. Germline CDR1 MNHEY, CDR2 SVGAGI. V dropped 7 bases and J dropped 6; count of bases not matched to a gene: 6. PCR employed 60 Vbeta and 13 Jbeta primers. Assay: immunoSEQ multiplex PCR; the TCRdb copy retains only in-frame clones and omits some. Among around 120,000 clones listed, around 80% were seen once. The sample originates from a study of cytomegalovirus exposure and HLA in healthy donors. Study conclusions and caveats: Associated with HLA alleles at 0.05 false discovery rate in a later analysis were 16,951 TCR beta sequences.

Input material: PBMCs. V is TRBV6-5 and J is TRBJ2-1, with 13 bases identical to TRBD2. The source is a woman between 50 and 59 years old in good health and CMV-seronegative. This CDR3 is CASTRGTSGTNEQFF. CDR3 bases: TGTGCCAGCACCCGCGGGACTAGCGGGACCAATGAGCAGTTCTTC.